Listed below are T cell receptor beta chains from one sample, sequenced in a study of shared clonotypes between healthy human individuals. The data were produced by immunoSEQ multiplex PCR, yet TCRdb's version contains in-frame clones alone and is incomplete. The data hold approximately 740,000 clones, with roughly 70% observed a single time. Material for sequencing was memory CD4+ T cells sorted from blood. The receptors were sampled from a woman in her 30s in good health. Each CDR3 is given with its conserved first and last residue. The D gene is left open where the match is weak. Size is omitted from some rows. Given values are once, few, many or a class for expanded clones.

>TRBV19|-|-|TRBJ2-4
CASSISLGISKNIQYF
TGTGCCAGTAGTATTAGTTTGGGGATCTCTAAAAACATTCAGTACTTC
>TRBV19|-|TRBD1|TRBJ1-2
CASSPTGVGGYTF
TGTGCCAGTAGTCCGACAGGGGTCGGTGGCTACACCTTC
>TRBV28|-|-|TRBJ2-7
CASGGTSSGYEQYF
TGTGCCAGTGGGGGGACCTCCTCGGGGTACGAGCAGTACTTC
>TRBV12-5|-|TRBD1|TRBJ1-4
CASGCRDRGNEKLFF
TGTGCTAGTGGCTGTCGGGACAGGGGGAATGAAAAACTGTTTTTT
>TRBV6-7|-|TRBD1|TRBJ1-1
CASSYWDRDGEAFF
TGTGCCAGCAGTTACTGGGACAGGGATGGAGAAGCTTTCTTT
>TRBV18|few|-|TRBJ2-5
CASSTGIGETQYF
TGTGCCAGCTCGACAGGAATTGGGGAGACCCAGTACTTC
>TRBV27|-|TRBD2|TRBJ2-1
CASRTGLAGANEQFF
TGTGCCAGCAGGACGGGACTAGCGGGAGCCAATGAGCAGTTCTTC
>TRBV7-7|many|-|TRBJ2-7
CASSFSRDSYEQYF
TGTGCCAGCAGCTTCTCCCGCGACTCCTACGAGCAGTACTTC
>TRBV6-5|-|TRBD2|TRBJ2-2
CASSYGRGLGGELFF
TGTGCCAGCAGTTACGGGAGGGGCTTGGGCGGGGAGCTGTTTTTT
>TRBV7-8|many|-|TRBJ1-5
CASSLADQPQHF
TGTGCCAGCAGCTTAGCCGATCAGCCCCAGCATTTT
>TRBV7-8|few|TRBD2|TRBJ2-7
CATHQRGVYEQYF
TGTGCCACCCATCAGCGGGGGGTCTACGAGCAGTACTTC
>TRBV5-4|-|-|TRBJ2-3
CASSAAGSAGTDTQYF
TGTGCCAGCAGCGCGGCCGGGAGTGCGGGCACAGATACGCAGTATTTT
>TRBV7-8|-|-|TRBJ1-3
CASSLPGAGNTIYF
TGTGCCAGCAGCTTACCCGGGGCCGGAAACACCATATATTTT
>TRBV5-1|-|-|TRBJ2-1
CASSLGAGWDEQFF
TGCGCCAGCAGCTTGGGGGCAGGGTGGGATGAGCAGTTCTTC
>TRBV27|once|-|TRBJ1-6
CASSSPRGQSSYNSPLHF
TGTGCCAGCAGTTCCCCCCGCGGACAGAGCTCCTATAATTCACCCCTCCACTTT
>TRBV28|-|TRBD1|TRBJ1-2
CASSPTGQGLYGYTF
TGTGCCAGCAGCCCGACCGGACAGGGTCTCTATGGCTACACCTTC
>TRBV7-9|-|TRBD1|TRBJ2-7
CASSHRTGGSYEQYF
TGTGCCAGCAGCCACCGGACAGGGGGTTCTTACGAGCAGTACTTC
>TRBV27|-|-|TRBJ2-7
CASSLGSPLSEQYF
TGTGCCAGCAGTTTGGGGTCCCCCCTCTCCGAGCAGTACTTC
>TRBV28|once|TRBD1|TRBJ1-4
CASSSRGGQGTTNEKLFF
TGTGCCAGCAGCAGTCGGGGCGGACAGGGGACAACTAATGAAAAACTGTTTTTT
>TRBV30|-|TRBD1|TRBJ2-5
CAWSVGGTGRETQYF
TGTGCCTGGAGTGTTGGTGGGACAGGACGAGAGACCCAGTACTTC
>TRBV5-1|many|TRBD2|TRBJ2-7
CASSPTSGYSSYEQYF
TGCGCCAGCAGCCCCACTAGCGGGTATAGCTCCTACGAGCAGTACTTC
>TRBV6-6|once|-|TRBJ1-3
CASSYGTSGNTIYF
TGTGCCAGCAGTTACGGGACCTCTGGAAACACCATATATTTT
>TRBV5-1|-|TRBD1|TRBJ1-1
CASSFTVTGGRTTEAFF
TGCGCCAGCAGCTTTACCGTGACAGGGGGTAGAACAACTGAAGCTTTCTTT
>TRBV5-1|-|TRBD1|TRBJ2-1
CASSTGQGSKSKVGEQFF
TGCGCCAGCAGCACAGGACAGGGGTCCAAAAGCAAGGTCGGTGAGCAGTTCTTC
>TRBV6-5|-|-|TRBJ2-7
CASSPQGGGREQYF
TGTGCCAGCAGCCCCCAGGGAGGGGGACGCGAGCAGTACTTC
>TRBV2|once|-|TRBJ2-7
CASSERGYRGEQYF
TGTGCCAGCAGTGAACGCGGGTATCGTGGTGAGCAGTACTTC
>TRBV30|-|TRBD1|TRBJ1-2
CALGTGEGYTF
TGTGCCTTGGGGACAGGGGAAGGCTACACCTTC